The 2 T cell receptor beta chains below come from one sample, sequenced in a study of blood T cells in healthy people across ages. A second roughly 6 to 12 cycle PCR used barcoded and J-beta primers. Each CDR3 protein gets one entry after TCRdb re-called the 5' RACE reads with MiXCR. The sample shows 1.5 million to 2 million distinct CDR3 sequences, about two fifths of them seen only once. The sequenced sample consisted of blood. These receptors were collected from a human donor in good health.

The rearrangement links TRBV29-1 to TRBJ2-5; the D gene is possibly TRBD2 (5 bases). Trimming left V 5 bases short and J 11 bases short, with 21 bases between. Germline lookup yields CDR1 SQVTM and CDR2 ANQGSEA. CDR3 length: 13 amino acids. The CDR3 loop is CSVSGRSSREQYF. The DNA of the CDR3 is TGCAGCGTTTCAGGACGGTCCTCGAGGGAGCAGTACTTC.

This clonotype was seen a handful of times. The genes are TRBV7-8 and TRBJ2-7, with D unclear. The CDR3 loop spans 14 amino acids. The germline CDR1 and CDR2 sequences are SGHVS and FQNEAQ. V was shortened by 3 bases and J by 2 bases, with 11 bases between the two germline ends. Here the CDR3 DNA reads TGTGCCAGCAGCTTGAGCATCGGACCCTACGAGCAGTACTTC. Amino acids: CASSLSIGPYEQYF.